Here is one TCR beta chain with its context. The antigen is not known. The source of the sample is a study of blood T cells in healthy people across ages. General observations from the study: The fall in TCR beta diversity per million T cells was roughly linear with age.

A sample-barcoded 5' primer and a J-beta primer mix were used in a second PCR of roughly 6 to 11 cycles. TCRdb redid the calling of the 5' RACE reads with MiXCR, one entry per CDR3 protein. The profile shows more than 1,400,000 distinct CDR3 sequences, 42% of them singletons. This TCR was sampled from a woman between 18 and 29 years old in good health. Sequencing input: blood.

This CDR3 reads CSVEDLDDTQYF. CDR3 nucleotides: TGCAGCGTTGAAGATCTGGACGATACGCAGTATTTT. The rearrangement joins TRBV29-1 to TRBJ2-3; D gene ambiguous. The CDR3 is 12 amino acids. Germline-derived CDR1 and CDR2 are SQVTM and ANQGSEA. V dropped 0 bases and J dropped 6 bases, with 7 bases sitting between them.